Listed below are T cell receptor beta chains from one sample, sequenced in a study of T-cell memory formation after mild COVID-19. TCRdb re-called the 5' RACE reads with MiXCR, one entry per CDR3 protein. The table includes about 88,000 distinct CDR3 sequences, roughly 23% detected once. Sequenced: PBMCs or a T cell subset sorted from them (not recorded which). The receptor set was obtained from a man aged 18 to 35 who had mild COVID-19 (a few samples of this study predate the infection). Cell type and time point are not known. Both conserved end residues are part of each CDR3. Fields, in order: D gene, J gene, clone size, V gene, CDR3 protein, CDR3 DNA. D genes are given only for firm matches. Rows may omit the clone size; those that give it use once, few, many or a size class.

D: -; J: TRBJ2-2; size: -; V: TRBV10-2; CDR3: CASNPGEGTGELFF; DNA: TGCGCCAGCAATCCAGGGGAAGGCACCGGGGAGCTGTTTTTT
D: TRBD1; J: TRBJ2-1; size: few; V: TRBV14; CDR3: CASSQIGTGSNEQFF; DNA: TGTGCCAGCAGCCAAATCGGGACAGGAAGCAATGAGCAGTTCTTC
D: -; J: TRBJ2-3; size: few; V: TRBV9; CDR3: CASSDPGGGVSDTQYF; DNA: TGTGCCAGCAGCGACCCTGGTGGCGGGGTATCAGATACGCAGTATTTT
D: -; J: TRBJ2-1; size: few; V: TRBV7-9; CDR3: CASSSNPGSGPTNEQFF; DNA: TGTGCCAGCAGCTCGAACCCTGGATCGGGACCCACCAATGAGCAGTTCTTC
D: -; J: TRBJ1-1; size: -; V: TRBV4-3; CDR3: CASSQYQKPLTEAFF; DNA: TGCGCCAGCAGCCAATACCAAAAGCCCCTGACTGAAGCTTTCTTT
D: TRBD2; J: TRBJ2-1; size: few; V: TRBV12-3/TRBV12-4; CDR3: CASSNSGGATNEQFF; DNA: TGTGCCAGCAGCAATAGCGGGGGGGCCACAAATGAGCAGTTCTTC
D: TRBD2; J: TRBJ2-1; size: -; V: TRBV12-3/TRBV12-4; CDR3: CASSFAVGGEQFF; DNA: TGTGCCAGCAGTTTTGCGGTGGGGGGGGAGCAGTTCTTC
D: -; J: TRBJ2-3; size: -; V: TRBV7-6; CDR3: CASSLLGTDTQYF; DNA: TGTGCCAGCAGCTTACTGGGCACAGATACGCAGTATTTT
D: -; J: TRBJ1-2; size: few; V: TRBV25-1; CDR3: CASRFQGGGYTF; DNA: TGTGCCAGCAGGTTTCAGGGTGGCGGCTACACCTTC
D: -; J: TRBJ2-7; size: few; V: TRBV7-6; CDR3: CASSTGVFSYEQYF; DNA: TGTGCCAGCAGCACCGGGGTATTTTCCTACGAGCAGTACTTC
D: -; J: TRBJ1-4; size: -; V: TRBV19; CDR3: CASGRWEDEKLFF; DNA: TGTGCCAGTGGTCGGTGGGAGGACGAAAAACTGTTTTTT
D: -; J: TRBJ1-1; size: -; V: TRBV6-1; CDR3: CASSDQAGTNTEAFF; DNA: TGTGCCAGCAGTGATCAGGCAGGGACGAACACTGAAGCTTTCTTT
D: -; J: TRBJ2-3; size: once; V: TRBV21-1; CDR3: CASSKTHRGFTTDTQYF; DNA: TGTGCCAGCAGCAAAACCCACAGGGGTTTCACCACAGATACGCAGTATTTT
D: -; J: TRBJ1-2; size: -; V: TRBV27; CDR3: CASSLYGQSGAYGYTF; DNA: TGTGCCAGCAGTTTATACGGACAGTCTGGGGCCTATGGCTACACCTTC
D: TRBD1; J: TRBJ2-7; size: few; V: TRBV5-1; CDR3: CASSTGQGRVIEQYF; DNA: TGCGCCAGCAGCACCGGACAGGGGAGAGTCATCGAGCAGTACTTC
D: -; J: TRBJ2-2; size: few; V: TRBV12-3/TRBV12-4; CDR3: CASSLSVSGELFF; DNA: TGTGCCAGCAGTTTGTCTGTCTCCGGGGAGCTGTTTTTT
D: -; J: TRBJ2-7; size: many; V: TRBV4-3; CDR3: CASSQDWLAAYEQYF; DNA: TGCGCCAGCAGCCAAGATTGGCTAGCCGCCTACGAGCAGTACTTC
D: TRBD2; J: TRBJ2-3; size: -; V: TRBV24-1; CDR3: CATSDGERGGTDTQYF; DNA: TGTGCCACCAGTGATGGGGAGCGGGGGGGCACAGATACGCAGTATTTT
D: -; J: TRBJ2-5; size: -; V: TRBV4-2; CDR3: CASSQGRETQYF; DNA: TGTGCCAGCAGCCAAGGCAGGGAGACCCAGTACTTC
D: TRBD2; J: TRBJ2-1; size: many; V: TRBV4-3; CDR3: CASSQLNGGNEQFF; DNA: TGCGCCAGCAGCCAACTTAACGGGGGGAATGAGCAGTTCTTC
D: -; J: TRBJ2-1; size: -; V: TRBV10-3; CDR3: CAISAVSPSNEQFF; DNA: TGTGCCATCAGTGCGGTTAGCCCATCCAATGAGCAGTTCTTC
D: -; J: TRBJ2-5; size: -; V: TRBV6-5; CDR3: CASSYSGGDQETQYF; DNA: TGTGCCAGCAGTTACTCTGGGGGAGACCAAGAGACCCAGTACTTC
D: -; J: TRBJ2-1; size: -; V: TRBV27; CDR3: CASSFTATPVYNEQFF; DNA: TGTGCCAGCAGTTTCACAGCTACCCCCGTATACAATGAGCAGTTCTTC
D: -; J: TRBJ1-2; size: -; V: TRBV7-9; CDR3: CASTGDYGYTF; DNA: TGTGCCAGCACGGGGGACTATGGCTACACCTTC
D: TRBD2; J: TRBJ2-7; size: few; V: TRBV7-2; CDR3: CASSPELAGVYEQYF; DNA: TGTGCCAGCAGCCCCGAGCTAGCGGGAGTATACGAGCAGTACTTC
D: TRBD2; J: TRBJ2-1; size: -; V: TRBV12-3/TRBV12-4; CDR3: CASSFGGGSLAEQFF; DNA: TGTGCCAGCAGTTTCGGCGGGGGGTCCCTCGCGGAGCAGTTCTTC
D: TRBD1; J: TRBJ2-1; size: few; V: TRBV30; CDR3: CAWSGGGGNEQFF; DNA: TGTGCCTGGAGTGGAGGGGGCGGCAATGAGCAGTTCTTC
D: -; J: TRBJ2-5; size: -; V: TRBV12-3/TRBV12-4; CDR3: CASMGETQYF; DNA: TGTGCCAGCATGGGGGAAACCCAGTACTTC
D: -; J: TRBJ1-1; size: -; V: TRBV12-5; CDR3: CASGRATGYGNTEAFF; DNA: TGTGCTAGTGGTCGAGCGACCGGGTACGGGAACACTGAAGCTTTCTTT
D: TRBD2; J: TRBJ2-7; size: -; V: TRBV6-5; CDR3: CASSYSSSGDEQYF; DNA: TGTGCCAGCAGTTACTCTAGCAGCGGGGACGAGCAGTACTTC
D: TRBD2; J: TRBJ2-1; size: -; V: TRBV6-4; CDR3: CASSDSDSGGGEQFF; DNA: TGTGCCAGCAGTGACTCGGATAGCGGGGGTGGCGAGCAGTTCTTC
D: -; J: TRBJ2-5; size: few; V: TRBV7-2; CDR3: CASSLLGHQETQYF; DNA: TGTGCCAGCAGCTTACTGGGGCACCAAGAGACCCAGTACTTC
D: -; J: TRBJ1-5; size: few; V: TRBV4-1; CDR3: CASSQQTSNQPQHF; DNA: TGCGCCAGCAGCCAACAGACGAGCAATCAGCCCCAGCATTTT
D: TRBD1; J: TRBJ1-2; size: -; V: TRBV6-2/TRBV6-3; CDR3: CASSYRDRYGYTF; DNA: TGTGCCAGCAGTTACCGGGACAGATATGGCTACACCTTC
D: TRBD2; J: TRBJ2-1; size: many; V: TRBV20-1; CDR3: CSARDGAGAYNEQFF; DNA: TGCAGTGCTAGAGATGGAGCGGGGGCCTACAATGAGCAGTTCTTC
D: -; J: TRBJ1-4; size: -; V: TRBV7-9; CDR3: CASSDSFVGDPNEKLFF; DNA: TGTGCCAGCAGCGATTCCTTTGTCGGAGACCCTAATGAAAAACTGTTTTTT
D: -; J: TRBJ2-1; size: -; V: TRBV10-3; CDR3: CAISESEQEIYNEQFF; DNA: TGTGCCATCAGTGAGTCAGAACAGGAGATTTACAATGAGCAGTTCTTC
D: TRBD2; J: TRBJ2-1; size: -; V: TRBV10-2; CDR3: CASSEMGLAGVYEQFF; DNA: TGCGCCAGCAGTGAGATGGGTCTAGCGGGGGTCTATGAGCAGTTCTTC
D: -; J: TRBJ1-6; size: few; V: TRBV7-3; CDR3: CASSSLGGNSPLHF; DNA: TGTGCCAGCAGCTCGCTAGGGGGAAATTCACCCCTCCACTTT
D: -; J: TRBJ1-4; size: -; V: TRBV7-9; CDR3: CASSQLGILGELFF; DNA: TGTGCCAGCAGCCAATTGGGGATACTTGGTGAACTGTTTTTT
D: -; J: TRBJ2-1; size: -; V: TRBV28; CDR3: CASSLEGHKTDNEQFF; DNA: TGTGCCAGCAGTTTAGAAGGGCACAAGACAGACAATGAGCAGTTCTTC
D: -; J: TRBJ1-5; size: many; V: TRBV6-2/TRBV6-3; CDR3: CASSYGGPPQHF; DNA: TGTGCCAGCAGTTACGGGGGACCTCCACAGCATTTT
D: -; J: TRBJ1-6; size: many; V: TRBV4-3; CDR3: CASSQDPGWNSPLHF; DNA: TGCGCCAGCAGCCAAGATCCAGGCTGGAATTCACCCCTCCACTTT
D: TRBD1; J: TRBJ1-2; size: once; V: TRBV4-2; CDR3: CASSQELAGGYVYGYTF; DNA: TGTGCCAGCAGCCAAGAGCTGGCAGGGGGCTACGTCTATGGCTACACCTTC
D: -; J: TRBJ1-6; size: -; V: TRBV4-3; CDR3: CASSQDNSDNSPLHF; DNA: TGCGCCAGCAGCCAAGATAATAGTGATAATTCACCCCTCCACTTT
D: -; J: TRBJ1-1; size: once; V: TRBV6-5; CDR3: CASSYHPGRAGVVYSEAFF; DNA: TGTGCCAGCAGTTACCACCCCGGCAGGGCGGGGGTGGTTTATTCTGAAGCTTTCTTT